This T cell receptor beta chain was profiled in a study of T-cell memory formation after mild COVID-19. Overall study results and limits: SARS-CoV-2 specificity was not confirmed for second-wave clones peaking on day 37.

In regard to this clonotype: Its specificity is not known.

Germline trimming cut 4 bases from V and 4 bases from J; bases unmatched to any gene: 9. The CDR3 runs to 16 residues. Germline CDR1 and CDR2: SGHTS and YDEGEE. One entry per CDR3 protein, called by TCRdb with MiXCR from the 5' RACE reads. The sample gives 250,000 to 350,000 distinct CDR3 sequences, 15% to 20% of which show up once; about 21% is in the top ten. The source of this sequence is a man younger than 35 who had mild COVID-19 (a few samples of this study predate the infection). Cell type and time point are not known. V usage is TRBV5-8 and J usage is TRBJ2-1; 9 bases agree with TRBD2. Specimen: PBMCs or a T cell subset sorted from them (not recorded which). CDR3 DNA: TGTGCCAGCAGCGGGGGGCTAGCGGGGATATACAATGAGCAGTTCTTC. Translated, it gives CASSGGLAGIYNEQFF.